This entry describes one T cell receptor (beta chain). Sequencing used immunoSEQ multiplex PCR; TCRdb keeps in-frame clones, though not all of them. The sample carries 150,000 to 200,000 clones, more than 75% recorded once. Germline CDR1 and CDR2: SGHVS and FNYEAQ. The V end was cut by 2 bases, the J end by 5 bases, with 10 bases between. The CDR3 sequence is 13 residues long. The data derive from a study of blood T cell repertoires in COVID-19. This receptor was taken from a man between 18 and 35 years old with active or convalescent COVID-19. The material sequenced was peripheral blood. The chain has TRBV7-6 and TRBJ2-7, with a tentative D call TRBD1 (5 bases). The CDR3 nucleotides are TGTGCCAGCAGCTTATCCAGGGCAGACGAGCAGTACGTC. Its protein is CASSLSRADEQYV.